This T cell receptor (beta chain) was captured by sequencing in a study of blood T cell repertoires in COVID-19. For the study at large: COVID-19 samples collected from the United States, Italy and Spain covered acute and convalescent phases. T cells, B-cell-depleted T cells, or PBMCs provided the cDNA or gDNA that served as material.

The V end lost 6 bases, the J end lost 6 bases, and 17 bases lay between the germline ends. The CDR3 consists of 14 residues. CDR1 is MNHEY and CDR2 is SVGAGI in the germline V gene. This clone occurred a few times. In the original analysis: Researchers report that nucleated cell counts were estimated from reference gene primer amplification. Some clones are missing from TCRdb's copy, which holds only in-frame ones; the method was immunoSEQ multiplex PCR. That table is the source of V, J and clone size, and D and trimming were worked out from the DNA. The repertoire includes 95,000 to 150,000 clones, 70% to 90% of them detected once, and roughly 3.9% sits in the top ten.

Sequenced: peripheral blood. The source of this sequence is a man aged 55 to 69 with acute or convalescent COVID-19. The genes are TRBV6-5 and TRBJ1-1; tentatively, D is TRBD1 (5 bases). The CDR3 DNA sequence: TGTGCCAGCAGCGACGCCGGAGGGACGGCTGAAGCTTTCTTT. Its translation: CASSDAGGTAEAFF.